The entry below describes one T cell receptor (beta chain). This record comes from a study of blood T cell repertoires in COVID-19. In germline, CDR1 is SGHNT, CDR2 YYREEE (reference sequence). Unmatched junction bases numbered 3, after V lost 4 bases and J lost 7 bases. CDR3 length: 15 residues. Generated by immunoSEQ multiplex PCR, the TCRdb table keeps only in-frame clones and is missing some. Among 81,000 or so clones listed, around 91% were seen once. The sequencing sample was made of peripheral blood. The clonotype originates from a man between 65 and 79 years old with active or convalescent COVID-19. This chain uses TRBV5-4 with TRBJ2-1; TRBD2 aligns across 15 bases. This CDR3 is CASSQGLAGGNEQFF. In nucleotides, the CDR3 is TGTGCCAGCAGCCAGGGACTAGCGGGGGGAAATGAGCAGTTCTTC.